This entry features one TCR beta chain sequence. These data are taken from a study of monozygotic twins with inflammatory bowel disease. Each of the TCR libraries took around 3.5 ug of total RNA. For both chains, the TCRalpha and TCRbeta cDNA went through two nested PCRs of around 15 and 9 cycles. Each CDR3 protein gets one entry in TCRdb, which reprocessed the 5' RACE reads and gives no DNA. The sample totals more than 120,000 distinct CDR3 sequences. For every donor, one blood sample of about 2.5 ml was drawn. The source is a human donor with ulcerative colitis or Crohn's disease, or a healthy co-twin of an affected twin (not recorded which). Sequenced sample: blood.

The CDR3 sequence is CASSQGEADTQYF. The chain couples TRBV4-3 to TRBJ2-3. Looked up from germline, CDR1 is LGHNA and CDR2 is YSLEER. This CDR3 is built from 13 residues.